Listed here are 23 T cell receptor beta chains from one sample, sequenced in a study of T cell responses to AZD1222 COVID-19 vaccine. TCRdb's copy holds only in-frame clones and misses some; the assay was immunoSEQ multiplex PCR. The repertoire holds some 69,000 clones, with around 86% as singletons. Sequencing was performed on peripheral blood, taken on day 0 of AZD1222 vaccination. These receptors all stem from an adult in good health.

The genes are TRBV11-3 and TRBJ1-3; 7 bases are a match to TRBD1. The CDR3 extends over 15 amino acids. V lost 5 bases and J lost 0; bases outside the gene matches: 4. Germline V gene data show CDR1 as SGHNT and CDR2 as YENEEA. The CDR3 here is CASSKDRNSGNTIYF. Written as DNA, the CDR3 is TGTGCCAGCAGCAAGGACAGGAACTCTGGAAACACCATATATTTT.

The chain carries TRBV10-3 and TRBJ1-1; 7 bases are a match to TRBD1. The germline V gene has CDR1 ENHRY and CDR2 SYGVKD. The J segment lost 3 bases and the V segment lost 3 bases, leaving 4 bases of the junction unmatched. CDR3 size: 14 residues. This CDR3 is CAISDRGGDTEAFF. As DNA, the CDR3 is TGTGCCATCAGTGACAGGGGGGGGGACACTGAAGCTTTCTTT.

This rearrangement joins TRBV11-3 to TRBJ2-1, with D perhaps TRBD2 (6 bases). The germline V and J ends were trimmed by 5 bases and 8 bases, with 13 bases remaining between them. CDR1 and CDR2 from the germline V gene are SGHNT and YENEEA. The CDR3 has 13 residues. The DNA of the CDR3 is TGTGCCAGCAGCCCCGGGGGAACCCATGAGCAGTTCTTC. This translates into CASSPGGTHEQFF.

J is TRBJ1-4 and V is TRBV30; D gene uncertain. V lost 7 bases and J 4 bases, leaving 16 bases between the germline ends. Germline V CDR1 and CDR2: GTSNPN, SVGIG (reference sequence). This CDR3 is built from 14 residues. CDR3 DNA: TGTGCCTTGCTCTCAAGGCAGCATAATGAAAAACTGTTTTTT. Amino acids: CALLSRQHNEKLFF.

The gene calls are TRBV27 and TRBJ2-7, with TRBD1 matching 8 bases. CDR3 size: 13 residues. J lost 0 bases, V lost 6 bases, and 1 base had no gene match. Looked up from germline, CDR1 is MNHEY and CDR2 is SMNVEV (reference sequence). Written as DNA, the CDR3 is TGTGCCAGCAGGGGGACAGGCTCCTACGAGCAGTACTTC. Protein product: CASRGTGSYEQYF.

This chain joins TRBV24-1 and TRBJ2-1; TRBD2 aligns across 11 bases. Per germline, CDR1 KGHDR and CDR2 SFDVKD. J lost 7 bases, V lost 2 bases, and 6 bases had no gene match. This CDR3 region has 16 residues. CDR3: CATSDWVAGGLNEQFF. As DNA, the CDR3 is TGTGCCACCAGTGATTGGGTAGCGGGGGGGCTGAATGAGCAGTTCTTC.

The sample holds a few counts of this clone. This chain uses TRBV19 with TRBJ2-3; D perhaps matches TRBD2 (6 bases). V was clipped by 3 bases and J by 0 bases, with 10 bases between them. Germline assignment: CDR1 LNHDA and CDR2 SQIVND (reference sequence). This CDR3 contains 15 residues. CDR3 sequence (DNA): TGTGCCAGTAGTATGGAACGGGGGAGCACAGATACGCAGTATTTT. Protein sequence: CASSMERGSTDTQYF.

The chain has TRBV6-2 or TRBV6-3 and TRBJ2-3; 14 nucleotides line up with TRBD2. Germline loops: CDR1 MNHEY, CDR2 SVGEGT. This CDR3 has 18 amino acids. J lost 3 bases, V lost 0 bases, and 5 bases had no gene match. The CDR3 DNA sequence: TGTGCCAGCAGTTACTCAGGGACTAGCGGGGGATTTACAGATACGCAGTATTTT. This codes for CASSYSGTSGGFTDTQYF.

This clone was detected once. The chain uses TRBV6-5 and TRBJ1-5, with 8 bases fitting TRBD1. Looked up from germline, CDR1 is MNHEY and CDR2 is SVGAGI. The CDR3 contains 13 residues. Germline trimming cut 7 bases from V and 7 bases from J; bases unmatched to any gene: 6. CDR3 sequence (DNA): TGTGCCAGCATTAACAGGGGGGGACAGCCCCAGCATTTT. It yields the protein CASINRGGQPQHF.

The CDR3 protein is CASGSGTLGTGELFF. The CDR3 DNA reads as TGCGCCAGCGGATCCGGGACACTCGGCACCGGGGAGCTGTTTTTT. The chain has TRBV5-1 and TRBJ2-2, with D tentatively TRBD1 (6 bases). Germline V lookup: CDR1 SGHRS, CDR2 YFSETQ. The V end lost 7 bases, the J end lost 4 bases, and 17 bases lay between the germline ends. CDR3 length: 15 residues.

The J gene is TRBJ2-2, the V gene TRBV3-1 (or the pseudogene TRBV3-2), with D possibly matching TRBD1 (5 bases). Trimming removed 0 bases from V and 10 bases from J, with 15 bases in between. CDR1 and CDR2 (germline): LGHDT, YNNKEL (reference sequence). The CDR3 sequence is 15 residues long. CDR3 sequence: CASSQDTTVLVELFF. DNA of the CDR3: TGTGCCAGCAGCCAAGATACGACAGTTCTTGTGGAGCTGTTTTTT.

V usage is TRBV19 and J usage is TRBJ1-5, with TRBD1 matching 9 bases. Germline V lookup: CDR1 LNHDA, CDR2 SQIVND (reference sequence). With 5 bases clipped from V and 0 bases from J, the junction kept 5 bases outside the gene matches. The CDR3 runs 16 residues. The chain's CDR3 is CASSPRTGDSNQPQHF. DNA of the CDR3: TGTGCCAGTAGTCCAAGGACAGGGGATAGCAATCAGCCCCAGCATTTT. Using reference TRBV19 and TRBJ1-5 for the parts outside the CDR3, the full variable domain is DGGITQSPKYLFRKEGQNVTLSCEQNLNHDAMYWYRQDPGQGLRLIYYSQIVNDFQKGDIAEGYSVSREKKESFPLTVTSAQKNPTAFYLCASSPRTGDSNQPQHFGDGTRLSIL.

This clone was detected once. The chain has TRBV5-1 and TRBJ1-2; D unresolved. This CDR3 contains 14 residues. Trimming pared 0 bases from V and 4 bases from J, leaving 10 bases between. Germline V CDR1 and CDR2: SGHRS, YFSETQ. CDR3 region: CASSLEAWGYGYTF. The CDR3 nucleotides read TGCGCCAGCAGCTTGGAGGCGTGGGGCTATGGCTACACCTTC.

The chain couples TRBV7-2 to TRBJ1-2, with D possibly TRBD1 on 5 matching bases. The CDR3 has 18 amino acids. Germline CDR1 and CDR2: SGHTA and FQGNSA. V was cut by 2 bases and J by 4 bases, with 23 bases left in between. The CDR3 loop is CASSLIRGDPAFGYGYTF. The CDR3 bases are TGTGCCAGCAGCTTAATTCGGGGGGACCCCGCATTCGGCTATGGCTACACCTTC.

The rearrangement links TRBV5-1 to TRBJ1-2; no clear D. The V end was cut by 4 bases, the J end by 0 bases, with 7 bases between. Germline CDR1 is SGHRS and CDR2 is YFSETQ. The CDR3 has 13 residues. The CDR3 region has the DNA TGCGCCAGCAGCCCTACAACTAACTATGGCTACACCTTC. Its translation is CASSPTTNYGYTF. The whole variable domain, filled in from reference TRBV5-1 and TRBJ1-2, reads KAGVTQTPRYLIKTRGQQVTLSCSPISGHRSVSWYQQTPGQGLQFLFEYFSETQRNKGNFPGRFSGRQFSNSRSEMNVSTLELGDSALYLCASSPTTNYGYTFGSGTRLTVV.

J is TRBJ2-7 and V is TRBV5-1, with D possibly matching TRBD1 (6 bases). Germline V CDR1 and CDR2: SGHRS, YFSETQ. Trimming left V 0 bases short and J 7 bases short, with 23 bases between. This CDR3 spans 17 amino acids. CDR3 bases: TGCGCCAGCAGCTTGGATAGCCCGGGACAAAGAACGCGAGAGCAGTACTTC. Translating gives CASSLDSPGQRTREQYF.

The rearrangement links TRBV6-5 to TRBJ2-3, with a possible D match to TRBD1 (6 bases). V was cut by 6 bases and J by 6 bases, with 13 bases left in between. From germline, CDR1 is MNHEY and CDR2 SVGAGI. CDR3 size: 13 residues. The CDR3, as DNA: TGTGCCAGCAGCGGGACACTGGTCGATACGCAGTATTTT. Translation gives CASSGTLVDTQYF.

The CDR3 DNA reads as TGTGCCAGTAGTGTACAGGGGACGAACACTGAAGCTTTCTTT. Residues: CASSVQGTNTEAFF. The gene calls are TRBV19 and TRBJ1-1; 7 nucleotides agree with TRBD1. Losses at the gene ends were 5 bases for V and 1 base for J; bases not matched to a gene: 4. Germline loops: CDR1 LNHDA, CDR2 SQIVND (reference sequence). This CDR3 has 14 residues.

The chain recombines TRBV3-1 (or the pseudogene TRBV3-2) with TRBJ1-1; 9 positions agree with TRBD1. V gave up 4 bases and J gave up 6 bases; unmatched junction bases: 9. The germline CDR1 and CDR2 sequences are LGHDT and YNNKEL (reference sequence). The CDR3 covers 15 residues. The CDR3 bases are TGTGCCAGCAGCCCAGTAGGGACAGGGACCGCTGAAGCTTTCTTT. Protein sequence: CASSPVGTGTAEAFF.

V usage is TRBV9 and J usage is TRBJ2-1; 7 bases are shared with TRBD2. V lost 4 bases and J lost 0; bases outside the gene matches: 7. The CDR3 is made up of 16 amino acids. The germline CDR1 and CDR2 sequences are SGDLS and YYNGEE. CDR3 protein: CASSPFGGYSYNEQFF. For the CDR3, the DNA is TGTGCCAGCAGCCCCTTCGGGGGGTACTCCTACAATGAGCAGTTCTTC.

This clone was seen a few times. The sample holds other DNA sequences that translate to the same CDR3. The V and J genes are TRBV9 and TRBJ2-2; D is undetermined. Trimming removed 4 bases from V and 4 bases from J, with 8 bases in between. The CDR3 has 13 amino acids. Germline V lookup: CDR1 SGDLS, CDR2 YYNGEE. The CDR3 region has the DNA TGTGCCAGCAGCCCGTCCATCACCGGGGAGCTGTTTTTT. The encoded protein is CASSPSITGELFF.

This chain links TRBV4-1 with TRBJ2-7; D is ambiguous. This CDR3 has 15 amino acids. V was cut by 0 bases and J by 0 bases, with 9 bases left in between. The germline V gene has CDR1 MGHRA and CDR2 YSYEKL. The CDR3 loop reads CASSQEQWSSYEQYF. CDR3 coding DNA: TGCGCCAGCAGCCAAGAACAGTGGAGCTCCTACGAGCAGTACTTC.

The rearrangement links TRBV7-9 to TRBJ1-2; TRBD1 matches 9 bases. V lost 1 base and J lost 1; bases outside the gene matches: 7. The CDR3 has 17 residues. Germline CDR1 is SEHNR and CDR2 is FQNEAQ (reference sequence). The CDR3 coding sequence is TGTGCCAGCAGCTTAGGTACAGGGGGCGAGTTTAACTATGGCTACACCTTC. Protein: CASSLGTGGEFNYGYTF. The variable domain in full, with the rest retrieved from reference TRBV7-9 and TRBJ1-2, is DTGVSQNPRHKITKRGQNVTFRCDPISEHNRLYWYRQTLGQGPEFLTYFQNEAQLEKSRLLSDRFSAERPKGSFSTLEIQRTEQGDSAMYLCASSLGTGGEFNYGYTFGSGTRLTVV.